This T cell receptor beta chain was sequenced during a study of shared clonotypes between healthy human individuals. General study points: Only blood underwent sampling, and tissue repertoires likely differ.

Repertoires were generated with immunoSEQ multiplex PCR, while TCRdb's copy carries only in-frame clones and drops some. The data contain 2,500,000 or so clones, 80% to 95% of them singletons. Note on this clone: Its antigen is undetermined.

The germline gives CDR1 LGHNA, CDR2 YSLEER. V shed 1 base, J shed 5 bases, and the junction held 9 bases outside the gene matches. The CDR3 length is 16 residues. The TCR originated in a man in his late teens or twenties in good health. Some clones in this sample may be carry-over from other donors' samples. Sequences were obtained from naive CD4+ T cells from PBMCs. Specified subset: CD45RA+ positively selected. The chain uses TRBV4-3 and TRBJ2-7; 9 nucleotides line up with TRBD2. CDR3 residues: CASSQVGAGGFDEQYF. Here the CDR3 DNA reads TGCGCCAGCAGCCAAGTCGGGGCGGGAGGGTTCGACGAGCAGTACTTC.